This T cell receptor beta chain was obtained from a study of T cells in Graves' hyperthyroidism and ophthalmopathy. Across the whole study: Peripheral blood was taken when the disease was first diagnosed, before any treatment began.

V lost 7 bases and J lost 6; bases outside the gene matches: 7. Germline-derived CDR1 and CDR2 are SNHLY and FYNNEI. The CDR3 sequence is 13 residues long. The study based diagnoses on clinical symptoms, serum thyroxine and TRAb, thyroid ultrasound and orbital computed tomography. It was roughly 10 ml of fresh peripheral blood that supplied the PBMCs. Regions amplified from RNA transcripts were the TCR beta CDR3 regions. Primed by the HTBI set, a first-round RT-PCR was run on the TCR CDR3. TCRdb re-called the multiplex PCR reads with MiXCR, one entry per CDR3 protein. This table has hundreds of thousands of distinct CDR3 sequences, around 15% appearing once.

Sequencing used blood. The gene calls are TRBV2 and TRBJ1-1; 8 nucleotides agree with TRBD1. The receptor was isolated from a woman between 18 and 29 years old with Graves' hyperthyroidism. The CDR3 region has the DNA TGTGCCAGCATCCAGGGGGCGGGCCCTGAAGCTTTCTTT. Protein product: CASIQGAGPEAFF.